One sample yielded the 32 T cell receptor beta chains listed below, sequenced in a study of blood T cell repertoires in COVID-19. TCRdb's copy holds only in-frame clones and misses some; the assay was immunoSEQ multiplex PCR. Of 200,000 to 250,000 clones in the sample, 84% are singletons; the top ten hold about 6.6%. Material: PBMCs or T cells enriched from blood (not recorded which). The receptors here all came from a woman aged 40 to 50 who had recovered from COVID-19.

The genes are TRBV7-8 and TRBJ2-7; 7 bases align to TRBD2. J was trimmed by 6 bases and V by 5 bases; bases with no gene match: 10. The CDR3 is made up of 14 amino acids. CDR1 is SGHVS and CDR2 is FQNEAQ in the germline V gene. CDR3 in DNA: TGTGCCAGCAGCACCCCGGGACTAAGCTCCGAGCAGTACGTC. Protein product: CASSTPGLSSEQYV.

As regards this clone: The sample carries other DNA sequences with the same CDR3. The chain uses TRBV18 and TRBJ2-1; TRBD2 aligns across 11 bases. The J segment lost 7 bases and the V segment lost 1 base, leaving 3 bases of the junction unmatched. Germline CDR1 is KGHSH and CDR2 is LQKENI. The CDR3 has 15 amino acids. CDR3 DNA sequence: TGTGCCAGCTCACCACTAGCGGGAGGGCCAAATGAGCAGTTCTTC. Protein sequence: CASSPLAGGPNEQFF.

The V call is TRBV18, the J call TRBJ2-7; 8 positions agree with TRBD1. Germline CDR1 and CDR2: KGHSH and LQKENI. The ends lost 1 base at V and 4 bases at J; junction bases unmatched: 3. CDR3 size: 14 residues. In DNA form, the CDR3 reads TGTGCCAGCTCACCACGGACAGGGAAATACGAGCAGTACTTC. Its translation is CASSPRTGKYEQYF.

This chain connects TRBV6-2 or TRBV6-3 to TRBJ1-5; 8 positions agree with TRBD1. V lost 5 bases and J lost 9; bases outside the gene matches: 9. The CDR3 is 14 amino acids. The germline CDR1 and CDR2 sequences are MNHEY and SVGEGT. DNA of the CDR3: TGTGCCAGCAGTCCCGGGACAGGAGGAGGGCCCCAGCATTTT. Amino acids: CASSPGTGGGPQHF.

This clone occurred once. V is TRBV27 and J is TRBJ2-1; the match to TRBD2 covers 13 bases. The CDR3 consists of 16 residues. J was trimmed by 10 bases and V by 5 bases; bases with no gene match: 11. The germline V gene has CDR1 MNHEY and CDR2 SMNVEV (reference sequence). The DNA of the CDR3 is TGTGCCAGCAGTCTCCCCGTGACTAGCGGGAGGAACGAGCAGTTCTTC. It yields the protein CASSLPVTSGRNEQFF.

The CDR3 loop is CATSRDPGYSNQPQHF. The CDR3 DNA follows: TGTGCCACCAGCAGAGATCCGGGGTATAGCAATCAGCCCCAGCATTTT. The chain carries TRBV15 and TRBJ1-5; D gene unclear. Germline loops: CDR1 LNHNV, CDR2 YYDKDF (reference sequence). V was cut by 0 bases and J by 0 bases, with 9 bases left in between. This CDR3 spans 16 amino acids.

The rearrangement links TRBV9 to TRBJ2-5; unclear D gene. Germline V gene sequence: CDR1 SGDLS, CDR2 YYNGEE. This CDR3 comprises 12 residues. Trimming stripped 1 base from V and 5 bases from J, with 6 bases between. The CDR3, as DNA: TGTGCCAGCAGCGTATCCAGGGAGACCCAGTACTTC. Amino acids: CASSVSRETQYF.

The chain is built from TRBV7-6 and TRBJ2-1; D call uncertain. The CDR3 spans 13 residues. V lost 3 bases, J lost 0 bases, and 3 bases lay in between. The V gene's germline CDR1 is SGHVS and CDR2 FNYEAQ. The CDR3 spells CASSLSSYNEQFF. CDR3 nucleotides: TGTGCCAGCAGCTTGAGCTCCTACAATGAGCAGTTCTTC.

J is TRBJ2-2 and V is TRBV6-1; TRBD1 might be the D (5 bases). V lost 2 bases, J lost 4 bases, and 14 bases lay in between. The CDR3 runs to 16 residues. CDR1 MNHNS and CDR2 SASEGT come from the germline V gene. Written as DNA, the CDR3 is TGTGCCAGCAGTGAACCTGTCGGAAGGGGCACCGGGGAGCTGTTTTTT. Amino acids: CASSEPVGRGTGELFF.

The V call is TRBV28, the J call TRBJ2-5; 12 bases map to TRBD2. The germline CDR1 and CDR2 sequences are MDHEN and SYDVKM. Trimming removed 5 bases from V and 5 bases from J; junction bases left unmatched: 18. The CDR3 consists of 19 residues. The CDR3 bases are TGTGCCAGCAGTCCCGCTAGCGGGAGGGCCCTCGGGGATATGGAGACCCAGTACTTC. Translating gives CASSPASGRALGDMETQYF.

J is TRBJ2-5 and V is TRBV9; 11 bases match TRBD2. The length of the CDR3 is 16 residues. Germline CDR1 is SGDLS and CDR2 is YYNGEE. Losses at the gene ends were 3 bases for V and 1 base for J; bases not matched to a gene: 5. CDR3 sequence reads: CASSEGLAVLQETQYF. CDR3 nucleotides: TGTGCCAGCAGCGAGGGACTAGCGGTTCTCCAAGAGACCCAGTACTTC.

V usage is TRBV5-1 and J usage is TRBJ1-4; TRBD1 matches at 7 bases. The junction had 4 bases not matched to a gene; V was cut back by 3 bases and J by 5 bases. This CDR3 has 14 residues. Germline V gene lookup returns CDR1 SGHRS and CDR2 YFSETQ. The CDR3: CASSSGTANEKLFF. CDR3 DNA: TGCGCCAGCAGCTCCGGGACAGCGAATGAAAAACTGTTTTTT.

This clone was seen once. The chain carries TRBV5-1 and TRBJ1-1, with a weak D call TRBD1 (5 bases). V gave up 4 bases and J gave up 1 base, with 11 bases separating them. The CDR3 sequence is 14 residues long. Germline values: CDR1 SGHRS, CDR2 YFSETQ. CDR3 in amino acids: CASSVDSWNTEAFF. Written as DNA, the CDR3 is TGCGCCAGCAGCGTTGACAGCTGGAACACTGAAGCTTTCTTT.

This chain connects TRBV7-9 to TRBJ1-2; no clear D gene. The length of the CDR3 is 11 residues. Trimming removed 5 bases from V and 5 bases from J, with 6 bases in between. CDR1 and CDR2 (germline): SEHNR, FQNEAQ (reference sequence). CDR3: CASSHGYGYTF. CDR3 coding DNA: TGTGCCAGCAGCCACGGTTATGGCTACACCTTC.

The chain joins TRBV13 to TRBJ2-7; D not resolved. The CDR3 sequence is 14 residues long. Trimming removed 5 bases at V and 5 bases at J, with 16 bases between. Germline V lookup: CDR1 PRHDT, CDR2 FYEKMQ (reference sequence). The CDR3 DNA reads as TGTGCCAGCAGCCTCCCGCCGAACCCTAACGAGCAGTACTTC. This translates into CASSLPPNPNEQYF.

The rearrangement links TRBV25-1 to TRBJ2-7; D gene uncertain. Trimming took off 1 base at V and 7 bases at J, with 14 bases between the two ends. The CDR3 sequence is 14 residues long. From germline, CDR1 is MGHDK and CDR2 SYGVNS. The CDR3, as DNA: TGTGCCAGCAGTGAATTCGGCCCGGAGAGGGAGCAGTACTTC. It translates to CASSEFGPEREQYF.

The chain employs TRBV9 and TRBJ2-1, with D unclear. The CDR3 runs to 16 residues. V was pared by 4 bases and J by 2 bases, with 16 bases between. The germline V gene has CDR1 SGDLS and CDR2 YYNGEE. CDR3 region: CASSPPPALAYNEQFF. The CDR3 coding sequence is TGTGCCAGCAGCCCACCTCCTGCACTCGCCTACAATGAGCAGTTCTTC. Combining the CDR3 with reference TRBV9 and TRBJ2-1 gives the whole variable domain DSGVTQTPKHLITATGQRVTLRCSPRSGDLSVYWYQQSLDQGLQFLIQYYNGEERAKGNILERFSAQQFPDLHSELNLSSLELGDSALYFCASSPPPALAYNEQFFGPGTRLTVL.

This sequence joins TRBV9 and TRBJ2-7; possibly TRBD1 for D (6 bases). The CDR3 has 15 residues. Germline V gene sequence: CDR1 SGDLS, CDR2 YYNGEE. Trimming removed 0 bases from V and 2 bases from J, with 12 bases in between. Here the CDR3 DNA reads TGTGCCAGCAGCGTAGAAGGACAGACGACCTACGAGCAGTACTTC. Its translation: CASSVEGQTTYEQYF.

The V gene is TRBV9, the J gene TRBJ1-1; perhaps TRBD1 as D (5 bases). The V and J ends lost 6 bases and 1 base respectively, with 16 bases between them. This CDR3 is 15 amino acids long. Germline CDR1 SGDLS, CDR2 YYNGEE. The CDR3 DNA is TGTGCCAGCACCCTCGGGGGAGAACAGAACACTGAAGCTTTCTTT. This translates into CASTLGGEQNTEAFF.

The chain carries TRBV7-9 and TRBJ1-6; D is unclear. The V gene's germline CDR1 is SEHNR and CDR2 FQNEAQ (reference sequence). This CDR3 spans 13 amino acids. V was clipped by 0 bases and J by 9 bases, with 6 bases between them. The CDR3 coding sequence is TGTGCCAGCAGCTTAGCCCGGGGTTCACCCCTCCACTTT. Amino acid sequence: CASSLARGSPLHF.

The CDR3 DNA follows: TGTGCCAGCAGTGAAATGACAGGTACTGAAGCTTTCTTT. Translated, it gives CASSEMTGTEAFF. The chain combines TRBV6-1 with TRBJ1-1, with D possibly TRBD1 on 6 matching bases. The CDR3 is 13 amino acids. CDR1 is MNHNS and CDR2 is SASEGT in the germline V gene. Trimming cost V 2 bases and J 5 bases, with 9 bases left between them.

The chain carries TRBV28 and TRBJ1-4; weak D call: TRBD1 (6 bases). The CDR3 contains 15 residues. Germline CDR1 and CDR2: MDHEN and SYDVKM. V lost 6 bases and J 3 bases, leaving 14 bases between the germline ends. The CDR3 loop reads CASRETGPANEKLFF. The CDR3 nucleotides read TGTGCCAGCAGAGAGACAGGTCCCGCTAATGAAAAACTGTTTTTT.

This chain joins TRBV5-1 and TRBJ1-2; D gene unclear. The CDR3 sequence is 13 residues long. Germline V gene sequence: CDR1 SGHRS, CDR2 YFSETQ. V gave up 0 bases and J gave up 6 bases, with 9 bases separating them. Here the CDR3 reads CASSLGSGNGYTF. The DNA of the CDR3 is TGCGCCAGCAGCTTGGGAAGCGGAAATGGCTACACCTTC.

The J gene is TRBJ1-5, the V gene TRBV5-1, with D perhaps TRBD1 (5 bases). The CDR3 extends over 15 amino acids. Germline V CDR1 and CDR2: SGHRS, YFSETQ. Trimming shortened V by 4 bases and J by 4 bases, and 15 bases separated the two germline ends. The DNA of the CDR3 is TGCGCCAGCAGCGCGGGGTTCGGGGGTAATCAGCCCCAGCATTTT. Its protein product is CASSAGFGGNQPQHF. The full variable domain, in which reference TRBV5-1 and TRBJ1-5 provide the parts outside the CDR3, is KAGVTQTPRYLIKTRGQQVTLSCSPISGHRSVSWYQQTPGQGLQFLFEYFSETQRNKGNFPGRFSGRQFSNSRSEMNVSTLELGDSALYLCASSAGFGGNQPQHFGDGTRLSIL.

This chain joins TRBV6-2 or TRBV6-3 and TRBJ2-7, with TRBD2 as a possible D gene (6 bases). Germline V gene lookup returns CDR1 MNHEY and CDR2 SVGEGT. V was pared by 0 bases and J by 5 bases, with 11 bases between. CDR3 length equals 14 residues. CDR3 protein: CASSYSPGRNEQYV. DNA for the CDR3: TGTGCCAGCAGTTACTCCCCTGGGAGGAACGAGCAGTACGTC.

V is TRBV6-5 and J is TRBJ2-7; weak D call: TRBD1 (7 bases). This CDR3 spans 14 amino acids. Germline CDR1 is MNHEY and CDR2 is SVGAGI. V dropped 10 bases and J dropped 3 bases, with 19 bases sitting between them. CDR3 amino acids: CATERGGTDYEQYF. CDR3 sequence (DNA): TGTGCCACCGAACGGGGCGGGACAGACTACGAGCAGTACTTC.

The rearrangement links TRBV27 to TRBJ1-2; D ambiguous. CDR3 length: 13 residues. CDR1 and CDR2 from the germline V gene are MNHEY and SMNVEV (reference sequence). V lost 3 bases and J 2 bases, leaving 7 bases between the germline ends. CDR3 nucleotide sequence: TGTGCCAGCAGTTTCGGTGAAAACTATGGCTACACCTTC. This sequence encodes CASSFGENYGYTF.

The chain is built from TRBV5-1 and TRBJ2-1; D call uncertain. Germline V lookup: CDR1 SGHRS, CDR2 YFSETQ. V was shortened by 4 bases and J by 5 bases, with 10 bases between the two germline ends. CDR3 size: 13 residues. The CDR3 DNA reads TGCGCCAGCAGCACGGTCGGTAACAATGAGCAGTTCTTC. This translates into CASSTVGNNEQFF. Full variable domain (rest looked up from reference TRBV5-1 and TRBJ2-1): KAGVTQTPRYLIKTRGQQVTLSCSPISGHRSVSWYQQTPGQGLQFLFEYFSETQRNKGNFPGRFSGRQFSNSRSEMNVSTLELGDSALYLCASSTVGNNEQFFGPGTRLTVL.

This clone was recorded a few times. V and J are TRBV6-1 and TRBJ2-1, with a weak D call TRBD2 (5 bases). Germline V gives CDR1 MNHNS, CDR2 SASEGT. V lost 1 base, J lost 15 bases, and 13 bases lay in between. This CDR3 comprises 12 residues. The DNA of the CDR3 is TGTGCCAGCAGTGAAGGGGCTCTAGCACTGTTCTTC. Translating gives CASSEGALALFF.

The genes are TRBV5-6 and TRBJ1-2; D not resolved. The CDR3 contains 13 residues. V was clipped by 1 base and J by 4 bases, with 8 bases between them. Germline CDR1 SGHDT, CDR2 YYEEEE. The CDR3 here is CASSLPQAYGYTF. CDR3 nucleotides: TGTGCCAGCAGCTTGCCGCAGGCCTATGGCTACACCTTC.

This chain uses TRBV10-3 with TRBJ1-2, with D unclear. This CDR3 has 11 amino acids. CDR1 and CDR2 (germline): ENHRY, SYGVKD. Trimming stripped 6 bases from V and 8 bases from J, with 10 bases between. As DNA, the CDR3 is TGTGCCATCAGCCACACGGGGGGCTACACCTTC. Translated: CAISHTGGYTF.

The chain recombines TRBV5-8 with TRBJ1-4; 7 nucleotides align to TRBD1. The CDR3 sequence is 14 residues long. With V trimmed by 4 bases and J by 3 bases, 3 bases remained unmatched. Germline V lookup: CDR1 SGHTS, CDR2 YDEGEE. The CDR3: CASSQGQPNEKLFF. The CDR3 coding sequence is TGTGCCAGCAGCCAGGGACAGCCTAATGAAAAACTGTTTTTT. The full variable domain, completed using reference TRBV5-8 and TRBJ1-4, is EAGVTQSPTHLIKTRGQQATLRCSPISGHTSVYWYQQALGLGLQFLLWYDEGEERNRGNFPPRFSGRQFPNYSSELNVNALELEDSALYLCASSQGQPNEKLFFGSGTQLSVL.